Listed here are 15 T cell receptor beta chains from one sample, sequenced in a study of early T cells in non-severe SARS-CoV-2 infection. Each CDR3 protein gets one entry after TCRdb re-called the 5' RACE reads with MiXCR. The sample carries 65,000 to 85,000 distinct CDR3 sequences, under 15% recorded once. Material for sequencing was whole blood. These receptors came from an adult who was a healthcare worker with PCR-confirmed SARS-CoV-2 infection or an uninfected control (not recorded which).

This clonotype appeared a few times. The chain combines TRBV6-2 or TRBV6-3 with TRBJ1-5; TRBD1 aligns across 11 bases. CDR3 length: 17 residues. V shed 7 bases and J 4 bases; nucleotides not matched to a gene: 12. Per the germline V gene, CDR1 is MNHEY and CDR2 is SVGEGT. This CDR3 reads CASINWGQGVENQPQHF. Written as DNA, the CDR3 is TGTGCCAGCATTAACTGGGGACAGGGGGTTGAGAATCAGCCCCAGCATTTT.

The chain employs TRBV19 and TRBJ2-1, with TRBD2 as a possible D gene (6 bases). The V end was cut by 7 bases, the J end by 0 bases, with 16 bases between. The germline CDR1 and CDR2 sequences are LNHDA and SQIVND (reference sequence). CDR3 length: 16 residues. The DNA for the CDR3 is TGTGCCAGTACCAGTATGTGGGACTTCTCCTACAATGAGCAGTTCTTC. Its translation: CASTSMWDFSYNEQFF.

The table lists this clonotype with many counts. The chain joins TRBV18 to TRBJ2-2; weak D call: TRBD1 (6 bases). Germline V CDR1 and CDR2: KGHSH, LQKENI. Trimming stripped 3 bases from V and 2 bases from J, with 10 bases between. The CDR3 is 15 residues long. The CDR3 loop reads CASSPLQGNTGELFF. The DNA of the CDR3 is TGTGCCAGCTCACCTCTACAGGGAAACACCGGGGAGCTGTTTTTT. The full variable domain, its missing parts supplied by reference TRBV18 and TRBJ2-2, is NAGVMQNPRHLVRRRGQEARLRCSPMKGHSHVYWYRQLPEEGLKFMVYLQKENIIDESGMPKERFSAEFPKEGPSILRIQQVVRGDSAAYFCASSPLQGNTGELFFGEGSRLTVL.

J is TRBJ2-1 and V is TRBV11-2; 11 nucleotides agree with TRBD2. Germline loops: CDR1 SGHAT, CDR2 FQNNGV. The CDR3 length is 15 residues. The trim removed 5 bases at V and 9 bases at J, leaving 9 bases unmatched. CDR3 DNA: TGTGCCAGCAGCCTACTAGCGGGAGTCGAGGGTGAGCAGTTCTTC. Residues: CASSLLAGVEGEQFF.

This clonotype is medium-sized within its sample. The CDR3, as DNA: TGTGCCAGCAGATCCGGGACCTTTTCCTACAATGAGCAGTTCTTC. Encoded protein: CASRSGTFSYNEQFF. The chain carries TRBV2 and TRBJ2-1, with D tentatively TRBD1 or TRBD2 (5 bases each). CDR3 length equals 15 residues. Germline V CDR1 and CDR2: SNHLY, FYNNEI. V dropped 6 bases and J dropped 1 base, with 13 bases sitting between them. Based on the CDR3 plus reference TRBV2 and TRBJ2-1, the full variable domain is EPEVTQTPSHQVTQMGQEVILRCVPISNHLYFYWYRQILGQKVEFLVSFYNNEISEKSEIFDDQFSVERPDGSNFTLKIRSTKLEDSAMYFCASRSGTFSYNEQFFGPGTRLTVL.

V and J are TRBV20-1 and TRBJ2-3; weak D call: TRBD1 (5 bases). Trimming took 6 bases from V and 0 from J, leaving 16 bases between them. Looked up from germline, CDR1 is DFQATT and CDR2 is SNEGSKA (reference sequence). The CDR3 runs to 15 residues. As DNA, the CDR3 is TGCAGTGCCCCCGCCAGGGAAGCTAGCACAGATACGCAGTATTTT. This encodes CSAPAREASTDTQYF.

This clonotype has a handful of counts. This chain uses TRBV5-1 with TRBJ1-1, with D maybe TRBD1 (6 bases). CDR3 size: 15 residues. V lost 7 bases, J lost 6 bases, and 22 bases lay in between. Germline V gene sequence: CDR1 SGHRS, CDR2 YFSETQ. The CDR3 nucleotides are TGCGCCAGCCGGGTATTCAGGGGTGAGGGCGCTGAAGCTTTCTTT. Encoded protein: CASRVFRGEGAEAFF.

The chain joins TRBV19 to TRBJ2-3; D remains unclear. The CDR3 consists of 12 residues. Germline V gives CDR1 LNHDA, CDR2 SQIVND (reference sequence). Trimming shortened V by 5 bases and J by 4 bases, and 7 bases separated the two germline ends. DNA for the CDR3: TGTGCCAGTAGTCCGCGGTCAGATACGCAGTATTTT. It codes for CASSPRSDTQYF.

This clonotype was detected many times. V usage is TRBV20-1 and J usage is TRBJ2-1, with TRBD2 matching over 14 bases. The CDR3 has 14 residues. CDR1 and CDR2 (germline): DFQATT, SNEGSKA (reference sequence). After removal of 5 bases from V and 9 bases from J, the junction contained 6 bases not matched to a gene. CDR3 region: CSAGGLAGVGEQFF. The DNA of the CDR3 is TGCAGTGCTGGGGGACTAGCGGGAGTCGGTGAGCAGTTCTTC.

This clonotype occurred many times. This sequence joins TRBV7-6 and TRBJ2-7; D unresolved. CDR1 and CDR2 (germline): SGHVS, FNYEAQ. The CDR3 is 12 residues long. V shed 5 bases and J shed 3 bases, with 8 bases lying between them. CDR3 residues: CASSKDHYEQYF. CDR3 nucleotides: TGTGCCAGCAGCAAAGACCACTACGAGCAGTACTTC.

The CDR3 sequence is CASSLSASNTGELFF. DNA of the CDR3: TGTGCCAGCAGCTTAAGCGCGTCTAACACCGGGGAGCTGTTTTTT. The rearrangement uses TRBV7-9 and TRBJ2-2, with D hard to call. The germline gives CDR1 SEHNR, CDR2 FQNEAQ (reference sequence). V was pared by 2 bases and J by 2 bases, with 9 bases between. The CDR3 contains 15 residues.

The chain recombines TRBV28 with TRBJ2-3; D possibly matches TRBD1 or TRBD2 (5 bases each). V was clipped by 5 bases and J by 0 bases, with 6 bases between them. This CDR3 has 13 residues. Germline V gene lookup returns CDR1 MDHEN and CDR2 SYDVKM. The CDR3 protein is CASSRDSTDTQYF. The CDR3 DNA follows: TGTGCCAGCAGTCGGGACAGCACAGATACGCAGTATTTT.

This clonotype was seen a handful of times. The chain joins TRBV7-9 to TRBJ2-3, with D hard to call. Trimming took off 5 bases at V and 10 bases at J, with 1 base between the two ends. This CDR3 contains 8 residues. Germline V CDR1 and CDR2: SEHNR, FQNEAQ (reference sequence). CDR3 in DNA: TGTGCCAGCAGCCCGCAGTATTTT. Protein product: CASSPQYF. Full variable domain (rest looked up from reference TRBV7-9 and TRBJ2-3): DTGVSQNPRHKITKRGQNVTFRCDPISEHNRLYWYRQTLGQGPEFLTYFQNEAQLEKSRLLSDRFSAERPKGSFSTLEIQRTEQGDSAMYLCASSPQYFGPGTRLTVL.

In this sample, this clonotype turned up many times. The chain carries TRBV29-1 and TRBJ2-1, with TRBD1 matching 9 bases. J gave up 2 bases and V 7 bases, and 3 bases lay outside the gene matches. The CDR3 spans 13 residues. Germline CDR1 SQVTM, CDR2 ANQGSEA. The CDR3 DNA follows: TGCAGCGCCGGGGACAGGGCCTACAATGAGCAGTTCTTC. It is translated as CSAGDRAYNEQFF.

This clonotype was observed a handful of times. At one end, the junction sequence differs from germline, possibly due to a read error. The V call is TRBV7-7, the J call TRBJ2-5; 9 bases agree with TRBD2. This CDR3 has 15 amino acids. CDR1 SSHAT and CDR2 FNYEAQ come from the germline V gene (reference sequence). The CDR3 reads CASSPEGLAQETQYF. CDR3 nucleotide sequence: TGTGCTAGCAGCCCCGAGGGACTAGCACAAGAGACCCAGTACTTC.